Listed here are 27 T cell receptor beta chains from one sample, sequenced in a study of molecular identifiers for immune sequencing clone quantification. Each CDR3 protein gets one entry after TCRdb re-called the PCR reads with MiXCR. The sample carries under 350,000 distinct CDR3 sequences, roughly a quarter recorded once. Specimen: naive CD8+ T cells from blood, with Jurkat cell RNA spiked in. Subset in this sample: FACS-sorted CD8+CD4-CCR7+CD45RA+ naive T cells. Every receptor here comes from a human donor in good health. Some libraries in this study had Jurkat cell RNA spiked in.

This clonotype was detected only a few times. The gene calls are TRBV10-1 and TRBJ2-7, with 9 bases that match TRBD1. The CDR3 covers 15 residues. V lost 5 bases to trimming and J lost 3 bases; unmatched junction nucleotides: 8. Germline CDR1 is WNHNN and CDR2 is SYGVQD (reference sequence). CDR3 sequence (DNA): TGCGCCAGCAGTACCGGGACAGGGCTTTTCTACGAGCAGTACTTC. It is translated as CASSTGTGLFYEQYF.

This clonotype was seen more than once but under ten times. This chain links TRBV13 with TRBJ2-3; 11 bases match TRBD2. The CDR3 runs 18 residues. The germline gives CDR1 PRHDT, CDR2 FYEKMQ (reference sequence). J lost 2 bases, V lost 5 bases, and 12 bases had no gene match. The CDR3 DNA sequence: TGTGCCAGCAGCCCAGAGGTGCTAGCGGGAGGCTTCACAGATACGCAGTATTTT. This encodes CASSPEVLAGGFTDTQYF. The variable domain in full, completed from reference TRBV13 and TRBJ2-3, reads AAGVIQSPRHLIKEKRETATLKCYPIPRHDTVYWYQQGPGQDPQFLISFYEKMQSDKGSIPDRFSAQQFSDYHSELNMSSLELGDSALYFCASSPEVLAGGFTDTQYFGPGTRLTVL.

This sequence joins TRBV4-3 and TRBJ2-7, with D possibly called TRBD1 or TRBD2 (5 bases each). Trimming pared 0 bases from V and 2 bases from J, leaving 11 bases between. CDR1 is LGHNA and CDR2 is YSLEER in the germline V gene. The CDR3 runs 15 residues. The CDR3: CASSQDVRGAYEQYF. The CDR3 DNA sequence: TGCGCCAGCAGCCAAGATGTAAGGGGAGCCTACGAGCAGTACTTC.

This clonotype was seen ten or more times. The CDR3 sequence: CASSFHDSGVDTDTQYF. Here the CDR3 DNA reads TGTGCCAGCAGCTTTCACGATAGCGGGGTCGACACAGATACGCAGTATTTT. This chain connects TRBV7-2 to TRBJ2-3; 8 nucleotides line up with TRBD2. The trim removed 3 bases at V and 2 bases at J, leaving 10 bases unmatched. Per the germline V gene, CDR1 is SGHTA and CDR2 is FQGNSA. The CDR3 has 17 amino acids.

The V call is TRBV18, the J call TRBJ1-1; D not resolved. This CDR3 region has 15 residues. Deletions cut 6 bases from V and 0 bases from J, with 14 bases between. Per the germline V gene, CDR1 is KGHSH and CDR2 is LQKENI. As DNA, the CDR3 is TGTGCCAGCTCCCCAGGCCTGAGCATGAACACTGAAGCTTTCTTT. Translated: CASSPGLSMNTEAFF.

This clonotype was seen a few times. V is TRBV3-1 and J is TRBJ2-5; D perhaps matches TRBD1 (6 bases). CDR3 size: 16 residues. V lost 4 bases and J lost 1, with 16 bases in between. The germline gives CDR1 LGHDT, CDR2 YNNKEL (reference sequence). The CDR3 spells CASSRGQGYRQETQYF. The CDR3 DNA reads TGTGCCAGCAGCCGGGGGCAGGGGTATCGCCAAGAGACCCAGTACTTC.

There are a few counts of this clonotype. The chain carries TRBV7-9 and TRBJ2-2; 13 nucleotides match TRBD2. The CDR3 extends over 17 amino acids. From germline, CDR1 is SEHNR and CDR2 FQNEAQ (reference sequence). V was pared by 2 bases and J by 7 bases, with 7 bases of the junction left unmatched. CDR3 nucleotide sequence: TGTGCCAGCAGCTTATTAGGGACTAGCGGGATTATCGGGGAGCTGTTTTTT. Encoded protein: CASSLLGTSGIIGELFF.

There are many counts of this clonotype. The chain recombines TRBV15 with TRBJ2-1; D is perhaps TRBD1 (6 bases). The CDR3 totals 15 residues. Trimming left V 4 bases short and J 4 bases short, with 14 bases between. Germline V gene lookup returns CDR1 LNHNV and CDR2 YYDKDF (reference sequence). The CDR3 here is CATSTNRDRYNEQFF. CDR3 sequence (DNA): TGTGCCACCAGCACAAACAGGGATAGGTACAATGAGCAGTTCTTC. The complete variable domain, with remaining parts taken from reference TRBV15 and TRBJ2-1, reads DAMVIQNPRYQVTQFGKPVTLSCSQTLNHNVMYWYQQKSSQAPKLLFHYYDKDFNNEADTPDNFQSRRPNTSFCFLDIRSPGLGDTAMYLCATSTNRDRYNEQFFGPGTRLTVL.

This clonotype was counted ten times or more. V is TRBV6-2 or TRBV6-3 and J is TRBJ2-4; possible D gene TRBD1, 5 bases. The CDR3 is 15 amino acids. V dropped 0 bases and J dropped 0 bases, with 6 bases sitting between them. Germline assignment: CDR1 MNHEY and CDR2 SVGEGT. The CDR3 DNA is TGTGCCAGCAGTTACTCGGGGCTAGCCAAAAACATTCAGTACTTC. It specifies CASSYSGLAKNIQYF.

This clonotype showed up just a few times. V gene TRBV3-1 combines with J gene TRBJ2-7, with D perhaps matching TRBD2 (5 bases). This CDR3 spans 14 amino acids. Germline CDR1 and CDR2: LGHDT and YNNKEL (reference sequence). Trimming removed 4 bases at V and 0 bases at J, with 10 bases between. In nucleotides, the CDR3 is TGTGCCAGCAGCCCTCCCGGGGACTCCTACGAGCAGTACTTC. Translating it yields CASSPPGDSYEQYF.

Ten or more counts support this clonotype. V is TRBV30 and J is TRBJ2-7; 10 bases agree with TRBD1. J lost 4 bases, V lost 0 bases, and 0 bases had no gene match. Germline CDR1 GTSNPN, CDR2 SVGIG (reference sequence). This CDR3 region has 13 residues. The CDR3 reads CAWSVDRGYEQYF. The CDR3 bases are TGTGCCTGGAGTGTGGACAGGGGGTACGAGCAGTACTTC. Together with reference TRBV30 and TRBJ2-7, the CDR3 gives the full variable domain: SQTIHQWPATLVQPVGSPLSLECTVEGTSNPNLYWYRQAAGRGLQLLFYSVGIGQISSEVPQNLSASRPQDRQFILSSKKLLLSDSGFYLCAWSVDRGYEQYFGPGTRLTVT.

This clonotype came up a few times. The chain carries TRBV27 and TRBJ1-1; weak D call: TRBD1 (6 bases). V was shortened by 1 base and J by 7 bases, with 10 bases between the two germline ends. The germline V gene encodes CDR1 MNHEY and CDR2 SMNVEV (reference sequence). This CDR3 spans 13 amino acids. The CDR3 spells CASSLYSRGEAFF. The CDR3 bases are TGTGCCAGCAGTTTATATTCCAGGGGTGAAGCTTTCTTT.

A word on this clonotype: This may come from a read error, since a much larger clone is one base off. The chain combines TRBV7-9 with TRBJ2-5; TRBD1 matches at 7 bases. This CDR3 is built from 15 residues. Germline V lookup: CDR1 SEHNR, CDR2 FQNEAQ (reference sequence). The CDR3 region is CASSLDRGEREAQYF. The CDR3 coding sequence is TGTGCCAGCAGCTTAGACAGGGGAGAAAGAGAGGCCCAGTACTTC.

This clonotype was picked up many times. V and J are TRBV20-1 and TRBJ2-7, with D maybe TRBD2 (5 bases). The germline V gene encodes CDR1 DFQATT and CDR2 SNEGSKA (reference sequence). CDR3 length: 12 residues. V gave up 5 bases and J gave up 6 bases, with 14 bases separating them. The CDR3 loop is CSASPGYSEQYF. The DNA for the CDR3 is TGCAGTGCTTCGCCGGGGTACAGCGAGCAGTACTTC.

As for this clonotype: The junction shows a germline mismatch at one end, possibly a read error. V and J are TRBV12-3 or TRBV12-4 and TRBJ2-1, with D perhaps matching TRBD1 or TRBD2 (6 bases each). The CDR3 is made up of 14 amino acids. For the CDR3, the DNA is TGTGCCAGCACTCACCCTGAAAGGGGGACTGAGCAGATCTTC. It specifies CASTHPERGTEQIF.

In this sample, this clonotype turned up many times. This chain connects TRBV20-1 to TRBJ2-3; 12 nucleotides match TRBD2. The length of the CDR3 is 15 residues. Germline loops: CDR1 DFQATT, CDR2 SNEGSKA (reference sequence). V lost 1 base and J lost 2; bases outside the gene matches: 1. The CDR3: CSARGLAGATDTQYF. The CDR3 nucleotides read TGCAGTGCTAGAGGACTAGCGGGGGCCACAGATACGCAGTATTTT.

About this clonotype: It may be a read error: a sequence one base away is much more abundant. This sequence joins TRBV2 and TRBJ2-2; 8 bases are shared with TRBD1. The germline CDR1 and CDR2 sequences are SNHLY and FYNNEI. The CDR3 has 14 amino acids. The DNA for the CDR3 is TGTGCCAGCGGTGAGACAGGGGACGCCGGGGAGCTGTTTTTT. It codes for CASGETGDAGELFF.

In its sample, this clonotype was seen once. The CDR3 does not end in the conserved phenylalanine or tryptophan, so this is likely a read error. The chain couples TRBV7-9 to TRBJ2-7; 7 bases agree with TRBD1. V lost 3 bases and J lost 6; bases outside the gene matches: 8. There are 14 residues in the CDR3. Germline lookup yields CDR1 SEHNR and CDR2 FQNEAQ (reference sequence). CDR3 region: CASSFLTGAGEQYL. In DNA form, the CDR3 reads TGTGCCAGCAGCTTTTTAACAGGGGCGGGCGAGCAGTACCTC.

Concerning this clonotype itself: A clone one base away is much larger, so this may be a read error. This rearrangement joins TRBV29-1 to TRBJ1-2; 8 bases line up with TRBD1. This CDR3 spans 16 amino acids. CDR1 is SQVTM, CDR2 ANQGSEA, per germline. In DNA, the CDR3 is TGCGGCGTTGAAGCCTGGACAGGGAATTTTAACTATGGCTACACCTTC. It is translated as CGVEAWTGNFNYGYTF.

This chain joins TRBV12-3 or TRBV12-4 and TRBJ2-3, with 9 bases identical to TRBD1. Near its end, the DNA agrees better with TRBJ1-5, so the J call may be wrong. The CDR3 runs 15 residues. The CDR3 spells CASSLATGGLDTQHF. The CDR3 bases are TGTGCCAGCAGTTTAGCGACAGGGGGTTTGGATACGCAGCATTTT.

This clonotype came up many times. V gene TRBV30 combines with J gene TRBJ1-3, with 7 bases fitting TRBD1. CDR3 length: 13 residues. V lost 4 bases to trimming and J lost 4 bases; unmatched junction nucleotides: 4. Per the germline V gene, CDR1 is GTSNPN and CDR2 is SVGIG (reference sequence). DNA for the CDR3: TGTGCCTGGACAGGGGGGCAAGGAAACACCATATATTTT. Translating it yields CAWTGGQGNTIYF.

This clonotype has only a few counts. This chain joins TRBV27 and TRBJ2-7, with D possibly called TRBD1 or TRBD2 (5 bases each). The CDR3 contains 16 residues. The V gene lost 2 bases and the J gene lost 6 bases, with 20 bases spanning the gap. The germline V gene has CDR1 MNHEY and CDR2 SMNVEV (reference sequence). The CDR3 reads CASSLRGWGFGSEQYF. The CDR3 nucleotides read TGTGCCAGCAGTTTAAGGGGATGGGGATTTGGGAGCGAGCAGTACTTC.

In this sample, this clonotype turned up many times. The chain joins TRBV6-6 to TRBJ2-7; perhaps TRBD2 as D (6 bases). The CDR3 is made up of 13 amino acids. Per the germline V gene, CDR1 is MNHNY and CDR2 is SVGAGI (reference sequence). V lost 2 bases and J 3 bases, leaving 8 bases between the germline ends. The chain's CDR3 is CASSYGGDYEQYF. DNA of the CDR3: TGTGCCAGCAGTTACGGCGGGGACTACGAGCAGTACTTC.

The sample holds a few counts of this clonotype. The V and J genes are TRBV5-1 and TRBJ2-7; the match to TRBD2 covers 7 bases. V lost 3 bases to trimming and J lost 4 bases; unmatched junction nucleotides: 10. The CDR3 extends over 15 amino acids. From germline, CDR1 is SGHRS and CDR2 YFSETQ. The CDR3 sequence is CASSWAAGELYEQYF. The CDR3, as DNA: TGCGCCAGCAGCTGGGCGGCGGGGGAGCTATACGAGCAGTACTTC.

This clonotype has a count of ten or more. The chain uses TRBV19 and TRBJ1-4; TRBD1 agrees at 9 bases. Germline CDR1 is LNHDA and CDR2 is SQIVND (reference sequence). J gave up 6 bases and V 6 bases, and 5 bases lay outside the gene matches. The CDR3 has 14 amino acids. The CDR3 reads CASSHRGRDEKLFF. CDR3 in DNA: TGTGCCAGTAGCCACAGGGGGCGCGATGAAAAACTGTTTTTT.

The sample holds many counts of this clonotype. The chain employs TRBV9 and TRBJ2-7; a weak D match, TRBD1 (6 bases). The germline gives CDR1 SGDLS, CDR2 YYNGEE. Deletions cut 4 bases from V and 2 bases from J, with 10 bases between. CDR3 length: 13 residues. The CDR3 here is CASSTRDTYEQYF. CDR3 nucleotide sequence: TGTGCCAGCAGCACCCGGGACACCTACGAGCAGTACTTC.

This clonotype was recorded many times. The V gene is TRBV28, the J gene TRBJ2-5; D is unclear. The CDR3 loop spans 13 amino acids. V dropped 6 bases and J dropped 5 bases, with 13 bases sitting between them. Germline CDR1 is MDHEN and CDR2 is SYDVKM. CDR3 protein: CASSPPGEETQYF. In nucleotides, the CDR3 is TGTGCCAGCAGCCCTCCAGGAGAGGAGACCCAGTACTTC.